This is a list of T cell receptor beta chains from one sample in a study of immune evolution from preneoplasia to lung adenocarcinoma. Sequencing used immunoSEQ multiplex PCR; TCRdb keeps in-frame clones, though not all of them. Counted here are about 4,000 clones, 70% to 80% occurring once; the ten biggest clones make up around an eighth. The material sequenced was FFPE minimally invasive lung adenocarcinoma tissue. All receptors derive from a person aged 65 to 85 with lung adenocarcinoma. Both conserved end residues are part of each CDR3. A D gene is named only where the DNA matches it firmly. Clone size, where shown, is once, few, many, or a class for clones that have expanded.

14,TRBJ2-1,TRBV19,TRBD2,-,TGTGCCAGTAGTCCGGGACTAGGCGGGAATGAGCAGTTCTTC,CASSPGLGGNEQFF
14,TRBJ2-3,TRBV7-9,TRBD2,-,TGTGCCAGCCAAGCGGGAGGGGGTGGAGATACGCAGTATTTT,CASQAGGGGDTQYF
14,TRBJ2-5,TRBV28,-,-,TGTGCCAGCAGTCCACGGGACGCCCAAGAGACCCAGTACTTC,CASSPRDAQETQYF
13,TRBJ1-1,TRBV18,-,-,TGTGCCAGCTCACCAGGGCTCAACACTGAAGCTTTCTTT,CASSPGLNTEAFF
16,TRBJ2-3,TRBV5-4,TRBD2,-,TGTGCCAGCAGCCACCGGGGAGCGGGAGTCGAAGATACGCAGTATTTT,CASSHRGAGVEDTQYF
16,TRBJ1-3,TRBV7-8,TRBD1,-,TGTGCCAGCAGCTCTCGACAGGGGGCAAGTGGAAACACCATATATTTT,CASSSRQGASGNTIYF
13,TRBJ1-1,TRBV29-1,-,-,TGCAGCGTTGCAAAGGACAAGGCGGCTGAAGCTTTCTTT,CSVAKDKAAEAFF
14,TRBJ1-2,TRBV5-5,TRBD1,-,TGTGCCAGCAGCTTGGCACAGGGGGCGGGTGGCTACACCTTC,CASSLAQGAGGYTF
16,TRBJ2-1,TRBV4-2,TRBD1,once,TGTGCCAGCAGCCAACAGACAGGGGCTAGCGACAATGAGCAGTTCTTC,CASSQQTGASDNEQFF
17,TRBJ1-5,TRBV4-1,-,few,TGCGCCAGCAGCCAAGGCGGAGGGGCTGAGGGCAATCAGCCCCAGCATTTT,CASSQGGGAEGNQPQHF
12,TRBJ1-2,TRBV5-1,-,few,TGCGCCAGCAGCTTGGATGGGAAGAGCTACACCTTC,CASSLDGKSYTF
14,TRBJ2-1,TRBV10-2,-,-,TGCGCCAGCAGTGAGTCGTCGTCAGCTGGGCCTCGGCTCTTC,CASSESSSAGPRLF
16,TRBJ1-5,TRBV16,-,-,TGTGCCAGCAGCCAAGGGGTAGGGGTAGGCAATCAGCCCCAGCATTTT,CASSQGVGVGNQPQHF
14,TRBJ1-5,TRBV27,-,-,TGTGCCAGCAGTCCGAGACAGACTAATCAGCCCCAGCATTTT,CASSPRQTNQPQHF
14,TRBJ1-2,TRBV6-1,-,-,TGTGCCAGCAGTGAATACCAGGGGCACTATGGCTACACCTTC,CASSEYQGHYGYTF
17,TRBJ1-4,TRBV5-1,-,-,TGCGCCAGCAGCTTGGGGTTTGACTCCCATAACGGTGAAAAACTGTTTTTT,CASSLGFDSHNGEKLFF
17,TRBJ2-6,TRBV4-2,-,-,TGTGCCAGCAGCACAAAGGGGATTCCCTCTGGGGCCAACGTCCTGACTTTC,CASSTKGIPSGANVLTF
15,TRBJ2-7,TRBV6-5,TRBD2,-,TGTGCCAGCAGCCTCCTAGCGGGAGGGCCCTACGAGCAGTACTTC,CASSLLAGGPYEQYF
14,TRBJ2-2,TRBV7-9,-,-,TGTGCCAGCAGCGGGGTAGGGAACACCGGGGAGCTGTTTTTT,CASSGVGNTGELFF
15,TRBJ2-2,TRBV7-8,-,-,TGTGCCAGCAGCGCACGGGAGTCGGACACCGGGGAGCTGTTTTTT,CASSARESDTGELFF
12,TRBJ2-1,TRBV5-1,-,large,TGCGCCAGCAGCTTGGACGGTAGCGGCTCGTTCTTC,CASSLDGSGSFF
13,TRBJ2-1,TRBV19,-,-,TGTGCCAGTAGTCCCGAAACAGGGAATGAGCAGTTCTTC,CASSPETGNEQFF
15,TRBJ1-5,TRBV19,-,-,TGTGCCAGTAGTATGGGGGGGGGTTGGAATCAGCCCCAGCATTTT,CASSMGGGWNQPQHF
14,TRBJ2-2,TRBV29-1,-,-,TGCAGCGTTGAATTGGGTCTCGGCACCGGGGAGCTGTTTTTT,CSVELGLGTGELFF
15,TRBJ2-1,TRBV5-4,TRBD2,-,TGTGCCAGCAGGGCTGGACTAGCGGGCGACAATGAGCAGTTCTTC,CASRAGLAGDNEQFF
13,TRBJ2-7,TRBV27,-,-,TGTGCCAGCAGTCTGACGGAGGCCTACGAGCAGTACTTC,CASSLTEAYEQYF
13,TRBJ2-5,TRBV11-2,-,-,TGTGCCAGCAGCTTAGATCGGCTAGAGACCCAGTACTTC,CASSLDRLETQYF
12,TRBJ1-1,TRBV14,-,-,TGTGCCAGCAGCCAGGTAGCGATTGAAGCTTTCTTT,CASSQVAIEAFF